This entry lists 32 T cell receptor beta chains sequenced from one sample in a study of control samples from healthy donors and cancer patients. TCRdb's copy holds only in-frame clones and misses some; the assay was immunoSEQ multiplex PCR. The sample consists of roughly 49,000 clones, more than 80% of them appearing once. The sequenced sample consisted of PBMCs. Receptors were obtained from a man aged 25 to 45 with colorectal cancer.

This chain joins TRBV3-1 (or the pseudogene TRBV3-2) and TRBJ2-7, with no clear D. The CDR3 runs to 16 residues. V lost 1 base to trimming and J lost 5 bases, with 18 bases between them. CDR1 LGHDT and CDR2 YNNKEL come from the germline V gene (reference sequence). The CDR3, as DNA: TGTGCCAGCAGCCAAGGCCTTGCGCCGCCCGCCCACGAGCAGTACTTC. This translates into CASSQGLAPPAHEQYF.

This chain connects TRBV6-6 to TRBJ1-5, with D perhaps TRBD1 (6 bases). V gave up 0 bases and J gave up 6 bases, with 12 bases separating them. The germline CDR1 and CDR2 sequences are MNHNY and SVGAGI (reference sequence). The CDR3 extends over 15 amino acids. The CDR3 region is CASSYSTGVSQPQHF. In DNA form, the CDR3 reads TGTGCCAGCAGTTACTCGACAGGTGTCAGTCAGCCCCAGCATTTT.

The V call is TRBV7-9, the J call TRBJ1-2; no clear D. V dropped 5 bases and J dropped 2 bases, with 15 bases sitting between them. This CDR3 contains 15 residues. The germline gives CDR1 SEHNR, CDR2 FQNEAQ (reference sequence). The CDR3 loop is CASSPPNKSNYGYTF. The CDR3, as DNA: TGTGCCAGCAGCCCCCCAAACAAATCCAACTATGGCTACACCTTC.

The chain links TRBV7-2 to TRBJ1-2; D gene uncertain. This CDR3 is built from 13 residues. V gave up 4 bases and J gave up 3 bases, with 9 bases separating them. Germline loops: CDR1 SGHTA, CDR2 FQGNSA. CDR3 in amino acids: CASSSLGDYGYTF. Here the CDR3 DNA reads TGTGCCAGCAGCTCCCTCGGAGACTATGGCTACACCTTC. Combining the CDR3 with reference TRBV7-2 and TRBJ1-2 gives the whole variable domain GAGVSQSPSNKVTEKGKDVELRCDPISGHTALYWYRQSLGQGLEFLIYFQGNSAPDKSGLPSDRFSAERTGGSVSTLTIQRTQQEDSAVYLCASSSLGDYGYTFGSGTRLTVV.

The J gene is TRBJ1-2, the V gene TRBV9; D remains unclear. The CDR3 totals 15 residues. V lost 4 bases and J lost 4, with 17 bases in between. Germline-derived CDR1 and CDR2 are SGDLS and YYNGEE. CDR3 in amino acids: CASSPEGLGVYGYTF. As DNA, the CDR3 is TGTGCCAGCAGCCCTGAGGGTCTTGGGGTCTATGGCTACACCTTC.

In nucleotides, the CDR3 is TGCGCCAGCAGCCAAGATCCGGGGGAAGAGCAGTACTTC. It translates to CASSQDPGEEQYF. V and J are TRBV4-3 and TRBJ2-7; possible D gene TRBD2, 6 bases. CDR1 and CDR2 (germline): LGHNA, YSLEER. The CDR3 extends over 13 amino acids. Trimming stripped 0 bases from V and 7 bases from J, with 10 bases between.

The rearrangement uses TRBV30 and TRBJ1-5, with 11 bases fitting TRBD1. Germline V lookup: CDR1 GTSNPN, CDR2 SVGIG (reference sequence). The CDR3 covers 15 residues. V lost 4 bases, J lost 6 bases, and 8 bases stayed unmatched. Here the CDR3 reads CAWTPGTGGLQPQHF. CDR3 nucleotides: TGTGCCTGGACCCCAGGGACAGGGGGACTTCAGCCCCAGCATTTT.

The V and J genes are TRBV4-2 and TRBJ1-1, with D unclear. V was clipped by 0 bases and J by 9 bases, with 11 bases between them. The germline V gene has CDR1 LGHNA and CDR2 YNFKEQ. The CDR3 has 13 residues. CDR3 DNA sequence: TGTGCCAGCAGCCAAGAGGGCAGAACCCAAGCTTTCTTT. It yields the protein CASSQEGRTQAFF.

J is TRBJ2-3 and V is TRBV7-2, with 8 bases lining up with TRBD1. Germline CDR1 is SGHTA and CDR2 is FQGNSA. Losses at the gene ends were 5 bases for V and 1 base for J; bases not matched to a gene: 17. The CDR3 is 19 amino acids. The CDR3 DNA is TGTGCCAGCAGCCTAAGACCAGACAGGGGAAGTGCCCGCACAGATACGCAGTATTTT. Amino acids: CASSLRPDRGSARTDTQYF.

This clone was picked up one time. The V gene is TRBV12-3 or TRBV12-4, the J gene TRBJ1-1, with D unclear. The length of the CDR3 is 12 residues. The V and J ends lost 3 bases and 6 bases respectively, with 8 bases between them. The CDR3 nucleotides read TGTGCCAGCAGTTTTGAGGGCCCTGAAGCTTTCTTT. This sequence encodes CASSFEGPEAFF.

This clone came up once. The CDR3: CASSQLPGQGANTEAFF. The CDR3 DNA reads TGCGCCAGCAGCCAACTACCGGGACAGGGGGCGAACACTGAAGCTTTCTTT. This rearrangement joins TRBV4-1 to TRBJ1-1, with 12 positions matching TRBD1. The CDR3 spans 17 residues. Germline lookup yields CDR1 MGHRA and CDR2 YSYEKL. Trimming at V came to 2 bases and at J to 1 base, leaving 5 bases not matched to a gene.

This clone was counted once. The rearrangement links TRBV27 to TRBJ1-2; D not resolved. Germline CDR1 and CDR2: MNHEY and SMNVEV (reference sequence). CDR3 length: 12 amino acids. V lost 0 bases to trimming and J lost 6 bases, with 5 bases between them. CDR3 sequence: CASSLSGNGYTF. The CDR3 coding sequence is TGTGCCAGCAGTTTATCGGGCAATGGCTACACCTTC.

The CDR3 loop is CASSHGSRGNEKLFF. The CDR3 coding sequence is TGTGCCAGCAGCCACGGTTCCCGAGGTAATGAAAAACTGTTTTTT. This chain uses TRBV14 with TRBJ1-4; D gene ambiguous. The CDR3 length is 15 residues. The germline gives CDR1 SGHDN, CDR2 FVKESK. Trimming shortened V by 3 bases and J by 4 bases, and 12 bases separated the two germline ends.

The CDR3 region is CASSATGPSGRGYTF. The DNA for the CDR3 is TGTGCCAGCAGCGCGACGGGCCCATCAGGAAGGGGCTACACCTTC. The rearrangement uses TRBV7-8 and TRBJ1-2; unclear D gene. CDR3 size: 15 residues. V was clipped by 5 bases and J by 8 bases, with 21 bases between them. CDR1 SGHVS and CDR2 FQNEAQ come from the germline V gene.

V and J are TRBV13 and TRBJ1-1, with a weak D call TRBD1 (6 bases). The CDR3 has 14 residues. CDR1 is PRHDT, CDR2 FYEKMQ, per germline (reference sequence). Trimming pared 5 bases from V and 1 base from J, leaving 11 bases between. CDR3 nucleotide sequence: TGTGCCAGCAGCACACTACAGGGGAACACTGAAGCTTTCTTT. Amino acids: CASSTLQGNTEAFF.

The CDR3 nucleotides read TGTGCCAGCAGCCAGGGAATGGGCGGAAACTATGGCTACACCTTC. It encodes CASSQGMGGNYGYTF. The V gene is TRBV14, the J gene TRBJ1-2; D is uncertain. From germline, CDR1 is SGHDN and CDR2 FVKESK. The CDR3 is made up of 15 amino acids. V was pared by 3 bases and J by 2 bases, with 13 bases between.

The V gene is TRBV29-1, the J gene TRBJ1-1; D possibly corresponds to TRBD1 (6 bases). Germline CDR1 and CDR2: SQVTM and ANQGSEA. This CDR3 has 14 residues. V lost 5 bases, J lost 1 base, and 14 bases lay in between. CDR3 nucleotide sequence: TGCAGCGTTTACGTCCGAGGGGGGAACACTGAAGCTTTCTTT. Amino acids: CSVYVRGGNTEAFF.

The chain joins TRBV11-2 to TRBJ2-4; no definite D call. The CDR3 sequence is 14 residues long. Trimming stripped 11 bases from V and 7 bases from J, with 21 bases between. Germline CDR1 and CDR2: SGHAT and FQNNGV. CDR3 amino acids: CASSGPAFRNIQYF. The CDR3 DNA follows: TGTGCCTCTTCAGGCCCGGCATTCCGGAACATTCAGTACTTC. The full variable domain, with the rest looked up from reference TRBV11-2 and TRBJ2-4, is EAGVAQSPRYKIIEKRQSVAFWCNPISGHATLYWYQQILGQGPKLLIQFQNNGVVDDSQLPKDRFSAERLKGVDSTLKIQPAKLEDSAVYLCASSGPAFRNIQYFGAGTRLSVL.

The rearrangement uses TRBV9 and TRBJ2-3; 8 bases line up with TRBD2. The V segment lost 3 bases and the J segment 1 base; nucleotides outside the gene matches: 4. Looked up from germline, CDR1 is SGDLS and CDR2 is YYNGEE. The length of the CDR3 is 15 residues. CDR3: CASSDNSGGTDTQYF. The CDR3, as DNA: TGTGCCAGCAGCGATAATAGCGGGGGCACAGATACGCAGTATTTT. The full variable domain, completed using reference TRBV9 and TRBJ2-3, is DSGVTQTPKHLITATGQRVTLRCSPRSGDLSVYWYQQSLDQGLQFLIQYYNGEERAKGNILERFSAQQFPDLHSELNLSSLELGDSALYFCASSDNSGGTDTQYFGPGTRLTVL.

This clone was detected only once. The gene calls are TRBV7-2 and TRBJ2-3; unclear D gene. From germline, CDR1 is SGHTA and CDR2 FQGNSA. The CDR3 totals 15 residues. Trimming took 1 base from V and 1 from J, leaving 9 bases between them. The CDR3 region is CASSLVADRTDTQYF. CDR3 in DNA: TGTGCCAGCAGCTTAGTAGCAGACCGCACAGATACGCAGTATTTT.

The chain combines TRBV29-1 with TRBJ2-5, with 8 positions matching TRBD1. This CDR3 region has 15 residues. With 1 base clipped from V and 2 bases from J, the junction kept 6 bases outside the gene matches. Germline CDR1 is SQVTM and CDR2 is ANQGSEA. The CDR3 DNA reads TGCAGCGTTGAAGGGACAGGGAAGGGGCAAGAGACCCAGTACTTC. Encoded protein: CSVEGTGKGQETQYF. The variable domain in full, with the rest retrieved from reference TRBV29-1 and TRBJ2-5, is SAVISQKPSRDICQRGTSLTIQCQVDSQVTMMFWYRQQPGQSLTLIATANQGSEATYESGFVIDKFPISRPNLTFSTLTVSNMSPEDSSIYLCSVEGTGKGQETQYFGPGTRLLVL.

The table lists this clone with a count of one. V gene TRBV20-1 combines with J gene TRBJ1-5; D ambiguous. V was shortened by 0 bases and J by 11 bases, with 5 bases between the two germline ends. Germline assignment: CDR1 DFQATT and CDR2 SNEGSKA (reference sequence). The CDR3 runs 10 residues. The CDR3 loop reads CSARDVTQHF. CDR3 coding DNA: TGCAGTGCTAGAGATGTGACCCAGCATTTT.

The chain combines TRBV19 with TRBJ1-4; no reliable D call. The V end was cut by 8 bases, the J end by 4 bases, with 11 bases between. The germline V gene encodes CDR1 LNHDA and CDR2 SQIVND (reference sequence). This CDR3 has 13 residues. The CDR3 loop is CASRGGFNEKLFF. CDR3 sequence (DNA): TGTGCCAGTCGTGGAGGCTTTAATGAAAAACTGTTTTTT.

The CDR3 loop is CASSSYVSSVAEAFF. In DNA, the CDR3 is TGTGCCAGCAGCTCGTATGTCTCAAGCGTGGCTGAAGCTTTCTTT. This chain links TRBV5-6 with TRBJ1-1; D not resolved. Germline V gives CDR1 SGHDT, CDR2 YYEEEE. CDR3 length: 15 amino acids. V lost 3 bases and J lost 6, with 18 bases in between.

V and J are TRBV15 and TRBJ2-1, with 9 bases fitting TRBD1. The length of the CDR3 is 16 residues. V shed 0 bases, J shed 4 bases, and the junction held 4 bases outside the gene matches. The V gene's germline CDR1 is LNHNV and CDR2 YYDKDF (reference sequence). The CDR3 reads CATSRDPQGAYNEQFF. CDR3 coding DNA: TGTGCCACCAGCAGAGATCCACAGGGGGCATACAATGAGCAGTTCTTC. Full variable domain (outside the CDR3, taken from reference TRBV15 and TRBJ2-1): DAMVIQNPRYQVTQFGKPVTLSCSQTLNHNVMYWYQQKSSQAPKLLFHYYDKDFNNEADTPDNFQSRRPNTSFCFLDIRSPGLGDTAMYLCATSRDPQGAYNEQFFGPGTRLTVL.

Only a few counts were recorded for this clone. The chain joins TRBV7-2 to TRBJ1-5; D gene ambiguous. The length of the CDR3 is 15 residues. V dropped 1 base and J dropped 3 bases, with 10 bases sitting between them. Germline V gives CDR1 SGHTA, CDR2 FQGNSA. The CDR3: CASSLVGHINQPQHF. In DNA, the CDR3 is TGTGCCAGCAGCTTAGTAGGGCACATCAATCAGCCCCAGCATTTT.

The gene calls are TRBV11-3 and TRBJ2-5, with D unclear. This CDR3 has 10 residues. Between the trimmed V and J ends, which lost 5 bases and 2 bases, there was a span of 0 bases. The germline V gene has CDR1 SGHNT and CDR2 YENEEA. The CDR3 protein is CASSQETQYF. The CDR3 DNA sequence: TGTGCCAGCAGCCAAGAGACCCAGTACTTC.

The V gene is TRBV20-1, the J gene TRBJ1-5, with unresolved D. CDR3 length: 13 amino acids. Germline loops: CDR1 DFQATT, CDR2 SNEGSKA (reference sequence). V shed 3 bases and J shed 0 bases, with 6 bases lying between them. Here the CDR3 reads CSASTHSNQPQHF. The CDR3 DNA sequence: TGCAGTGCTAGTACGCATAGCAATCAGCCCCAGCATTTT.

V and J are TRBV11-2 and TRBJ1-6; a weak D match, TRBD1 (5 bases). The CDR3 spans 15 residues. CDR1 and CDR2 from the germline V gene are SGHAT and FQNNGV. V gave up 5 bases and J gave up 0 bases, with 8 bases separating them. The CDR3 spells CASSRTLSYNSPLHF. CDR3 in DNA: TGTGCCAGCAGCCGGACACTCTCCTATAATTCACCCCTCCACTTT. The variable domain in full, with the rest retrieved from reference TRBV11-2 and TRBJ1-6, is EAGVAQSPRYKIIEKRQSVAFWCNPISGHATLYWYQQILGQGPKLLIQFQNNGVVDDSQLPKDRFSAERLKGVDSTLKIQPAKLEDSAVYLCASSRTLSYNSPLHFGNGTRLTVT.

This chain connects TRBV5-1 to TRBJ2-1, with 10 bases lining up with TRBD2. The CDR3 consists of 17 residues. V shed 0 bases, J shed 0 bases, and the junction held 3 bases outside the gene matches. Germline CDR1 reads SGHRS; CDR2 reads YFSETQ. The CDR3: CASSLAWTSGSYNEQFF. In nucleotides, the CDR3 is TGCGCCAGCAGCTTGGCTTGGACTAGCGGCTCCTACAATGAGCAGTTCTTC.

This clone showed up just once. The chain is built from TRBV18 and TRBJ2-7; tentatively, D is TRBD1 (5 bases). The CDR3 covers 13 residues. Germline CDR1 is KGHSH and CDR2 is LQKENI. V lost 1 base to trimming and J lost 2 bases, with 6 bases between them. DNA of the CDR3: TGTGCCAGCTCACCACTGACAGCCTACGAGCAGTACTTC. Residues: CASSPLTAYEQYF.

The genes are TRBV6-5 and TRBJ1-2, with a possible D match to TRBD1 (5 bases). CDR3 size: 16 residues. Germline CDR1 MNHEY, CDR2 SVGAGI. V was pared by 0 bases and J by 2 bases, with 13 bases between. In nucleotides, the CDR3 is TGTGCCAGCAGTTACTCCCCCGTATGGGGCAACTATGGCTACACCTTC. This codes for CASSYSPVWGNYGYTF.